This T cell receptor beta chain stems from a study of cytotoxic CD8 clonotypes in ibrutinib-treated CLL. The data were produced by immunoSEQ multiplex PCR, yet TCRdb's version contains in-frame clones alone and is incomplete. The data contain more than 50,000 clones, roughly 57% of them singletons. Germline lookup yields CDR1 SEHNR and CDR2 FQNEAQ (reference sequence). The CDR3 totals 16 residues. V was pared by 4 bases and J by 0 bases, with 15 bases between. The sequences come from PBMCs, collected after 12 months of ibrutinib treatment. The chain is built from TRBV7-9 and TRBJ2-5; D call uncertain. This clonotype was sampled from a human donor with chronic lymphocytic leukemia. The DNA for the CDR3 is TGTGCCAGCAGCTCCACTACAACAGCGAACCAAGAGACCCAGTACTTC. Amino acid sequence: CASSSTTTANQETQYF.